These T cell receptor beta chains were read from a single sample in a study of cytomegalovirus exposure and HLA in healthy donors. Profiled with immunoSEQ multiplex PCR; TCRdb holds only in-frame clones, not every one. The sample gives around 130,000 clones, 75% to 90% of which show up once; 1% is in the top ten. Sequencing was performed on PBMCs. The receptor set was obtained from a middle-aged man in good health and CMV-seronegative. The CDR3 runs from the conserved cysteine through the conserved F or W. The D gene is left open where the match is weak. Size values are once, few and many counts, or a class for expanded clones, and some rows have none.

v_gene,abundance,j_gene,d_gene,len,CDR3aa,CDR3nt
TRBV28,.,TRBJ2-3,TRBD2,13,CASGTSGRTAQYF,TGTGCCAGCGGGACTAGCGGGAGAACTGCGCAGTATTTT
TRBV29-1,.,TRBJ1-1,TRBD1,12,CSVADRVSEAFF,TGCAGCGTTGCAGACAGGGTGTCTGAAGCTTTCTTT
TRBV27,few,TRBJ2-2,TRBD1,13,CASTDRVKGELFF,TGTGCCAGCACCGACAGGGTTAAGGGGGAGCTGTTTTTT
TRBV9,few,TRBJ2-5,TRBD1,17,CASSVGGTGGISETQYF,TGTGCCAGCAGCGTAGGGGGGACAGGGGGAATCTCAGAGACCCAGTACTTC
TRBV19,few,TRBJ2-2,TRBD1,15,CASSARDRVTGELFF,TGTGCCAGTAGTGCGAGGGACAGGGTCACCGGGGAGCTGTTTTTT
TRBV2,.,TRBJ1-2,TRBD1,13,CASSERGGSGYTF,TGTGCCAGCAGTGAAAGAGGGGGCAGCGGCTACACCTTC
TRBV28,.,TRBJ1-5,.,14,CASSKEGAFQPQHF,TGTGCCAGCAGTAAGGAGGGTGCTTTTCAGCCCCAGCATTTT
TRBV19,.,TRBJ2-7,.,14,CASSIFHRSYEQYF,TGTGCCAGTAGTATATTTCACAGGTCCTACGAGCAGTACTTC
TRBV6-5,.,TRBJ2-5,TRBD2,16,CASSYSGGIGQETQYF,TGTGCCAGCAGTTACTCCGGGGGGATCGGACAAGAGACCCAGTACTTC
TRBV18,.,TRBJ2-5,.,14,CASSKTGLQETQYF,TGTGCCAGCTCAAAGACAGGCCTGCAAGAGACCCAGTACTTC
TRBV6-5,.,TRBJ1-2,TRBD1,15,CASSYRDRGNYGYTF,TGTGCCAGCAGTTACCGGGACAGGGGAAACTATGGCTACACCTTC
TRBV25-1,.,TRBJ1-2,.,16,CASRGEAFDGYYGYTF,TGTGCCAGCAGGGGCGAAGCCTTCGACGGATACTATGGCTACACCTTC
TRBV7-9,.,TRBJ1-1,.,12,CASSPTGNEAFF,TGTGCCAGCAGCCCCACCGGGAACGAAGCTTTCTTT
TRBV5-1,few,TRBJ2-3,TRBD1,12,CASSLGQGTQYF,TGCGCCAGCAGCTTGGGACAGGGTACGCAGTATTTT